What follows are 15 T cell receptor beta chains derived from one specimen sequenced in a study of cytomegalovirus exposure and HLA in healthy donors. Primers included in the PCR were 60 Vbeta and 13 Jbeta primers. TCRdb's table, derived via immunoSEQ multiplex PCR, lists solely in-frame clones and lacks some. The sample has about 220,000 clones, around 80% seen once. The specimen sequenced was PBMCs. The origin of the receptors is a man aged 40-50 years in good health and CMV-seropositive.

The rearrangement uses TRBV11-1 and TRBJ2-3, with D uncertain. The germline CDR1 and CDR2 sequences are SGHAT and FQDESV (reference sequence). The germline V and J ends were trimmed by 1 base and 4 bases, with 9 bases remaining between them. This CDR3 has 14 residues. The CDR3 sequence: CASSLGGRADTQYF. Here the CDR3 DNA reads TGTGCCAGCAGCTTAGGTGGTCGAGCAGATACGCAGTATTTT.

V and J are TRBV27 and TRBJ2-1; 14 nucleotides line up with TRBD2. Germline trimming cut 4 bases from V and 8 bases from J; bases unmatched to any gene: 7. From germline, CDR1 is MNHEY and CDR2 SMNVEV (reference sequence). The length of the CDR3 is 16 residues. The CDR3 bases are TGTGCCAGCAGTTCCTCGACTAGCGGGAGGGGGCATGAGCAGTTCTTC. This sequence encodes CASSSSTSGRGHEQFF.

This clone was seen more than once but under ten times. V is TRBV7-6 and J is TRBJ2-7; D unresolved. The V and J ends lost 6 bases and 5 bases respectively, with 17 bases between them. The germline V gene has CDR1 SGHVS and CDR2 FNYEAQ. CDR3 size: 14 residues. As DNA, the CDR3 is TGTGCCAGCAGTCCCGGAAGCGCCCAAAACGAGCAGTACTTC. Amino acids: CASSPGSAQNEQYF.

This chain uses TRBV5-6 with TRBJ2-5; TRBD2 agrees at 14 bases. V gave up 5 bases and J gave up 7 bases; unmatched junction bases: 10. The CDR3 has 16 residues. Germline CDR1 reads SGHDT; CDR2 reads YYEEEE. This chain's CDR3 is CASSTGLAGGVATQYF. The CDR3 region has the DNA TGTGCCAGCAGTACCGGACTAGCGGGAGGAGTCGCGACCCAGTACTTC.

The genes are TRBV5-6 and TRBJ2-7, with D perhaps TRBD1 (6 bases). CDR1 SGHDT and CDR2 YYEEEE come from the germline V gene. The CDR3 is made up of 12 amino acids. Trimming cost V 10 bases and J 10 bases, with 21 bases left between them. For the CDR3, the DNA is TGTGCCGCCGATCACAGGGTCGTTGGACAGTACGTC. This gives the protein CAADHRVVGQYV.

The genes are TRBV6-5 and TRBJ2-3; 10 bases align to TRBD1. The CDR3 totals 14 residues. Trimming at V came to 7 bases and at J to 6 bases, leaving 7 bases not matched to a gene. The germline gives CDR1 MNHEY, CDR2 SVGAGI. CDR3 region: CASTGQGPKDTQYF. The DNA for the CDR3 is TGTGCCAGCACGGGACAGGGGCCTAAGGATACGCAGTATTTT.

V is TRBV5-4 and J is TRBJ2-3, with TRBD1 identical over 8 bases. Germline V gene data show CDR1 as SGHNT and CDR2 as YYREEE (reference sequence). The CDR3 is 16 amino acids. J was trimmed by 0 bases and V by 4 bases; bases with no gene match: 7. CDR3 bases: TGTGCCAGCAGCACACGACAGGGGCTGAGCACAGATACGCAGTATTTT. Residues: CASSTRQGLSTDTQYF.

The chain is built from TRBV5-6 and TRBJ2-2, with no clear D. CDR3 length: 14 residues. Trimming left V 3 bases short and J 6 bases short, with 12 bases between. Germline V gene sequence: CDR1 SGHDT, CDR2 YYEEEE. The CDR3 is CASSYLQTPGELFF. CDR3 coding DNA: TGTGCCAGCAGCTACCTCCAGACTCCCGGGGAGCTGTTTTTT.

The V and J genes are TRBV9 and TRBJ1-1; D uncertain. Germline V lookup: CDR1 SGDLS, CDR2 YYNGEE. V gave up 3 bases and J gave up 0 bases, with 15 bases separating them. This CDR3 region has 16 residues. The DNA for the CDR3 is TGTGCCAGCAGCGCCGCCGAAGTACACATGAACACTGAAGCTTTCTTT. Its translation is CASSAAEVHMNTEAFF.

The rearrangement joins TRBV4-2 to TRBJ1-2, with TRBD1 identical over 10 bases. Germline V CDR1 and CDR2: LGHNA, YNFKEQ. The V gene end was trimmed by 1 base and the J gene end by 5 bases; junction bases not matched to a gene: 7. CDR3 length equals 16 residues. CDR3 sequence reads: CASSQVPPDRGYGYTF. The CDR3 nucleotides are TGTGCCAGCAGCCAAGTTCCCCCGGACAGGGGGTATGGCTACACCTTC.

This clone has just a few counts. V and J are TRBV6-5 and TRBJ2-5; 7 bases are a match to TRBD2. This CDR3 spans 14 amino acids. The germline V gene has CDR1 MNHEY and CDR2 SVGAGI. V shed 6 bases and J 5 bases; nucleotides not matched to a gene: 9. The CDR3 DNA follows: TGTGCCAGCAGCCTGAACGCGGGAGTTGAGACCCAGTACTTC. Translating it yields CASSLNAGVETQYF.

The chain is built from TRBV5-1 and TRBJ2-6; D perhaps matches TRBD1 (6 bases). This CDR3 comprises 18 residues. CDR1 SGHRS and CDR2 YFSETQ come from the germline V gene. The ends were cut back, 2 bases at V and 0 bases at J, with 15 bases in the middle. The CDR3 loop reads CASSLRPLGGSGANVLTF. CDR3 sequence (DNA): TGCGCCAGCAGCTTACGACCCCTAGGGGGCTCTGGGGCCAACGTCCTGACTTTC.

This rearrangement joins TRBV2 to TRBJ1-5, with 7 nucleotides matching TRBD1. The CDR3 is made up of 16 amino acids. Trimming removed 7 bases from V and 0 bases from J; junction bases left unmatched: 9. Germline CDR1 reads SNHLY; CDR2 reads FYNNEI. Here the CDR3 DNA reads TGTGCCAGCACCTCAGGGGGATTATATAGCAATCAGCCCCAGCATTTT. Its translation is CASTSGGLYSNQPQHF.

The J gene is TRBJ2-1, the V gene TRBV5-4, with D perhaps TRBD2 (6 bases). V dropped 4 bases and J dropped 4 bases, with 15 bases sitting between them. Germline CDR1 is SGHNT and CDR2 is YYREEE (reference sequence). The CDR3 is made up of 15 amino acids. In nucleotides, the CDR3 is TGTGCCAGCAGCCGACTAGTAGGGGCGTACAATGAGCAGTTCTTC. Its translation is CASSRLVGAYNEQFF.

The chain employs TRBV4-2 and TRBJ2-3; 7 nucleotides match TRBD1. Germline CDR1 LGHNA, CDR2 YNFKEQ. V gave up 10 bases and J gave up 2 bases; unmatched junction bases: 12. The CDR3 has 15 residues. In nucleotides, the CDR3 is TGTGCCACCAGAGAACAGGGGCCCTCCACAGATACGCAGTATTTT. Its protein is CATREQGPSTDTQYF.